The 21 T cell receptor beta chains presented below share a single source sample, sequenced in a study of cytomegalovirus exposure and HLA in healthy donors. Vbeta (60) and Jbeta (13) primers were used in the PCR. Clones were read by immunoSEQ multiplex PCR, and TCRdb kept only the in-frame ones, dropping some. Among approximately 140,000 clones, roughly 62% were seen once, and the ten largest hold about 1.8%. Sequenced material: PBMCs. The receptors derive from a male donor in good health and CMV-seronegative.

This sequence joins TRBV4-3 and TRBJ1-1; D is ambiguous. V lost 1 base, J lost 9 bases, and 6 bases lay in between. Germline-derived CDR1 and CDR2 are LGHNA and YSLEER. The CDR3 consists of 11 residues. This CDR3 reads CASSQGLKAFF. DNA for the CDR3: TGCGCCAGCAGCCAAGGGCTGAAAGCTTTCTTT.

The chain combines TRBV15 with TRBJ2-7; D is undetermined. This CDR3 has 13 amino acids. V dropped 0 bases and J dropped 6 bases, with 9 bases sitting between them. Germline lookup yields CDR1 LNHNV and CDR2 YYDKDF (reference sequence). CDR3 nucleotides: TGTGCCACCAGCAGAGAGCCCCGCGGCGAGCAGTACTTC. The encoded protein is CATSREPRGEQYF.

This CDR3 is CAISPGTEYQPQHF. CDR3 nucleotide sequence: TGTGCCATCAGCCCTGGGACTGAATATCAGCCCCAGCATTTT. V and J are TRBV10-3 and TRBJ1-5; maybe TRBD1 (5 bases). Germline V gene sequence: CDR1 ENHRY, CDR2 SYGVKD. Trimming took 6 bases from V and 5 from J, leaving 14 bases between them. The CDR3 loop spans 14 amino acids.

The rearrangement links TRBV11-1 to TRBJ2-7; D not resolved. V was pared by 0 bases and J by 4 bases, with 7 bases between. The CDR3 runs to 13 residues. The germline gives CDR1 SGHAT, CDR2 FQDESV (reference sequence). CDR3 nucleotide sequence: TGTGCCAGCAGCTTAGCGCACGGGTACGAGCAGTACTTC. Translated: CASSLAHGYEQYF.

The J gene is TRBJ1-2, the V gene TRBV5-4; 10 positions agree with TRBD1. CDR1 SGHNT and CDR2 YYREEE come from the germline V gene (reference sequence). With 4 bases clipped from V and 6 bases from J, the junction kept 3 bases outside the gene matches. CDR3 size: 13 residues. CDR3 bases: TGTGCCAGCAGCCCGGGACAGGGGAATGGCTACACCTTC. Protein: CASSPGQGNGYTF.

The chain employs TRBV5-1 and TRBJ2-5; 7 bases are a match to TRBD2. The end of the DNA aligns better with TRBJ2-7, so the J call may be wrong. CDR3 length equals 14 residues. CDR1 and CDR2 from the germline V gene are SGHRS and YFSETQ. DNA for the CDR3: TGCGCCAGCAGCTTACGGGGGGAATCCTACGAGCAGTACTTC. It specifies CASSLRGESYEQYF.

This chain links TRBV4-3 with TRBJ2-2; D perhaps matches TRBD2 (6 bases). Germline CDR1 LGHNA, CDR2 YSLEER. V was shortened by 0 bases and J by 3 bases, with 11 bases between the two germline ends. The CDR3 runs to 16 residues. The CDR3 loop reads CASSQDWAGHTGELFF. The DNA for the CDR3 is TGCGCCAGCAGCCAAGATTGGGCGGGGCACACCGGGGAGCTGTTTTTT.

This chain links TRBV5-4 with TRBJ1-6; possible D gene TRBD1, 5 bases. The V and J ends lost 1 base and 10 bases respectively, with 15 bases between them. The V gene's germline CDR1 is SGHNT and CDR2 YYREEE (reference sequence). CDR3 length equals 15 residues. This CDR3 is CASSLFGGTRSPLHF. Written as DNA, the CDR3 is TGTGCCAGCAGCTTGTTCGGGGGGACTAGATCACCCCTCCACTTT.

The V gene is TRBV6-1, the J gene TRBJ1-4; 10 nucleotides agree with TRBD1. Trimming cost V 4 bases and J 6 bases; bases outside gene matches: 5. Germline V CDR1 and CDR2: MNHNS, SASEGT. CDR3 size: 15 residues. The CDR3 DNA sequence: TGTGCCAGCAGTGGCCTTGGGACAGGGGATGAAAAACTGTTTTTT. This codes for CASSGLGTGDEKLFF.

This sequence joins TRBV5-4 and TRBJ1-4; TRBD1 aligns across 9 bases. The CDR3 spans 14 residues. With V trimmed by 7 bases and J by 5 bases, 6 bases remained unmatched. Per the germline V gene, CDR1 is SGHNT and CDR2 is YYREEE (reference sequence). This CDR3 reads CASGRDRDNEKLFF. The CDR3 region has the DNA TGTGCCAGCGGCCGGGACAGGGACAATGAAAAACTGTTTTTT.

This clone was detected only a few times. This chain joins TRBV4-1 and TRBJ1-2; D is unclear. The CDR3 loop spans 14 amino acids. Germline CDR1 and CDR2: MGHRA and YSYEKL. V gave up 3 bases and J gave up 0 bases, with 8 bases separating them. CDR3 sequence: CASSHSGTNYGYTF. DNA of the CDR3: TGCGCCAGCAGCCACTCCGGGACTAACTATGGCTACACCTTC.

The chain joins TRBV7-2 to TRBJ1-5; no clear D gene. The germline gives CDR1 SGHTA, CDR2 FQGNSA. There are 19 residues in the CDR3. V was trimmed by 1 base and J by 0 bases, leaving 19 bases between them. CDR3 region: CASSLGRIAFRNSNQPQHF. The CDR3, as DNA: TGTGCCAGCAGCTTAGGGCGGATCGCGTTTCGTAATAGCAATCAGCCCCAGCATTTT.

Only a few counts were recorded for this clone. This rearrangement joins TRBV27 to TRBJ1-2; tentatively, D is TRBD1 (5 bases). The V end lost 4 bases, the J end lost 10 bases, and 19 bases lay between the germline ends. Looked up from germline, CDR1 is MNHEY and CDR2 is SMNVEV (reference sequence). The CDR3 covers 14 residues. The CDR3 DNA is TGTGCCAGCAGTTCGCCCGGGGACTCTTTGCCCTACACCTTC. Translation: CASSSPGDSLPYTF.

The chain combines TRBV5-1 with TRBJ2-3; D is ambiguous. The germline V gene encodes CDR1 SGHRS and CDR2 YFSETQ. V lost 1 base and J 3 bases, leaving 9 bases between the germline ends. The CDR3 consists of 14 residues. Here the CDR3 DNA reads TGCGCCAGCAGCTTGAGTAGCCCTACAGATACGCAGTATTTT. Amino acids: CASSLSSPTDTQYF.

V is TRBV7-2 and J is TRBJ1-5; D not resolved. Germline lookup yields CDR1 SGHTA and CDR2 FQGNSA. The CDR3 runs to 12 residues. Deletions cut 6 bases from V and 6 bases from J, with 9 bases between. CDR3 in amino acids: CASSASSQPQHF. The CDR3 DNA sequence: TGTGCCAGCAGTGCCTCGAGTCAGCCCCAGCATTTT.

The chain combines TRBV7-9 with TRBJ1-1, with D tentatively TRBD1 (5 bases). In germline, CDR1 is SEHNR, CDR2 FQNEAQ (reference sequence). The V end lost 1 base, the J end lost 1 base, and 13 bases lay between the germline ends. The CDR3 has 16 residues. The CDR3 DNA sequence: TGTGCCAGCAGCTTAGGACCGGGGGTCGGGAACACTGAAGCTTTCTTT. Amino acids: CASSLGPGVGNTEAFF.

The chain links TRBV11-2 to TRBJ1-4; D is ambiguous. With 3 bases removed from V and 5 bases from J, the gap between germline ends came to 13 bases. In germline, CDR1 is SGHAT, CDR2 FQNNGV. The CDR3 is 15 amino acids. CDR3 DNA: TGTGCCAGCAGCTTTAGCTGGAACGGCAATGAAAAACTGTTTTTT. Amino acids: CASSFSWNGNEKLFF.

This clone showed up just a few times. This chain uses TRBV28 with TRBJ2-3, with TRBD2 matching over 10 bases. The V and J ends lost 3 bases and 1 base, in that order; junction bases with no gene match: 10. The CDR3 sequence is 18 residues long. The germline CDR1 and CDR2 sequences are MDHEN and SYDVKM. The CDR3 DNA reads TGTGCCAGCAGTTTCATGATTAATCTAGCGGGGGGCACAGATACGCAGTATTTT. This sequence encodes CASSFMINLAGGTDTQYF.

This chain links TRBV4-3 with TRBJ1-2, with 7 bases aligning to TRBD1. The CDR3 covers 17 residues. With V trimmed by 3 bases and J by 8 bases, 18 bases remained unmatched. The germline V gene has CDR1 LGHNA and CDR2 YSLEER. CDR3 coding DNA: TGCGCCAGCAGCCACCTGAACAGGGGCAATTCGGCAGGAGGCTACACCTTC. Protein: CASSHLNRGNSAGGYTF.

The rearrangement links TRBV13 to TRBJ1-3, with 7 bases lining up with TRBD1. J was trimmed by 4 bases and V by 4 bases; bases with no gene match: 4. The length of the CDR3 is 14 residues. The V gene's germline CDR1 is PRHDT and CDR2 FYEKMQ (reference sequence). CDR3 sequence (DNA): TGTGCCAGCAGCTCTACAGGGGTGGGAAACACCATATATTTT. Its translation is CASSSTGVGNTIYF.

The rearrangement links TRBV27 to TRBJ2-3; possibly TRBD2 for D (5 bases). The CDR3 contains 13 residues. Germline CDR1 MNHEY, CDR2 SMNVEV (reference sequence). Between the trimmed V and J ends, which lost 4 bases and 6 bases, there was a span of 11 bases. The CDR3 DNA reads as TGTGCCAGCAGTTCGACACTAGGCGATACGCAGTATTTT. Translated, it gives CASSSTLGDTQYF.